These 9 T cell receptor beta chains share one sample of origin, sequenced in a study of identical twins. One entry per CDR3 protein results from TCRdb running MiXCR on the 5' RACE reads. The sample includes approximately 620,000 distinct CDR3 sequences, less than 10% of them seen just once. These data were also reused for a study on yellow fever vaccine responses in identical twins.

The specimen was PBMCs. The source is a woman under 30 in good health.

This clonotype has a handful of counts. This chain joins TRBV29-1 and TRBJ2-1, with D unclear. Germline V lookup: CDR1 SQVTM, CDR2 ANQGSEA. Trimming took off 3 bases at V and 13 bases at J, with 13 bases between the two ends. The CDR3 is made up of 11 amino acids. The CDR3 nucleotides read TGCAGCGTTGAGTTGGGTAGGGATCAGTTCTTC. It encodes CSVELGRDQFF.

The chain carries TRBV9 and TRBJ2-1; 7 bases line up with TRBD2. The V segment lost 0 bases and the J segment 0 bases; nucleotides outside the gene matches: 12. The CDR3 contains 19 residues. Germline-derived CDR1 and CDR2 are SGDLS and YYNGEE. In nucleotides, the CDR3 is TGTGCCAGCAGCGTAGGCCTGTGGGAGGGAATTAGCTCCTACAATGAGCAGTTCTTC. Translation: CASSVGLWEGISSYNEQFF.

V and J are TRBV6-2 or TRBV6-3 and TRBJ2-1, with D perhaps TRBD2 (6 bases). This CDR3 comprises 18 residues. Trimming stripped 2 bases from V and 10 bases from J, with 27 bases between. Germline CDR1 reads MNHEY; CDR2 reads SVGEGT. The CDR3 region has the DNA TGTGCCAGCAGTTACCCTTCTGGGCTAGCGCAAAGCTCGGAAGAGCAGTTCTTC. This sequence encodes CASSYPSGLAQSSEEQFF.

Many counts were recorded for this clonotype. V usage is TRBV29-1 and J usage is TRBJ2-1; the D gene is possibly TRBD1 (7 bases). CDR1 and CDR2 (germline): SQVTM, ANQGSEA. V was clipped by 8 bases and J by 4 bases, with 21 bases between them. The CDR3 spans 15 residues. The CDR3 reads CSISGGTALYNEQFF. Written as DNA, the CDR3 is TGCAGCATCTCCGGAGGGACAGCCCTTTACAATGAGCAGTTCTTC.

This clonotype was picked up a small number of times. The chain uses TRBV20-1 and TRBJ2-1, with 9 nucleotides matching TRBD2. CDR3 length: 14 amino acids. Germline trimming cut 6 bases from V and 5 bases from J; bases unmatched to any gene: 8. Germline V gene data show CDR1 as DFQATT and CDR2 as SNEGSKA (reference sequence). CDR3 bases: TGCAGTGCCACACTAGCGGGCCTGAACAATGAGCAGTTCTTC. Residues: CSATLAGLNNEQFF.

This clonotype was recorded many times. V usage is TRBV15 and J usage is TRBJ2-5, with 11 positions matching TRBD2. Germline CDR1 LNHNV, CDR2 YYDKDF (reference sequence). V was clipped by 5 bases and J by 6 bases; unmatched bases: 11. This CDR3 region has 16 residues. The CDR3 sequence is CATSGQLAGVRKTQYF. CDR3 DNA: TGTGCCACCAGCGGCCAACTAGCGGGAGTCAGGAAGACCCAGTACTTC.

This clonotype was found a few times. The CDR3 loop is CASGTSGHPSTDTQYF. CDR3 DNA: TGCGCCAGCGGGACTAGCGGACACCCTAGCACAGATACGCAGTATTTT. The chain joins TRBV10-2 to TRBJ2-3; 11 bases agree with TRBD2. CDR3 length: 16 amino acids. Per the germline V gene, CDR1 is WSHSY and CDR2 is SAAADI. V gave up 8 bases and J gave up 0 bases; unmatched junction bases: 7.

Concerning this clonotype: The junction differs from germline at one of its ends, possibly a read error. The V call is TRBV12-3 or TRBV12-4, the J call TRBJ2-1; TRBD2 agrees at 9 bases. This CDR3 contains 18 residues. The CDR3 reads CTSSFSLSTGTSPMKQFF. CDR3 DNA: TGTACCAGCAGTTTTTCCTTATCGACCGGGACTAGCCCCATGAAGCAGTTCTTC.

This clonotype was seen more than once but under ten times. The chain employs TRBV2 and TRBJ2-5; unclear D gene. V was shortened by 1 base and J by 5 bases, with 14 bases between the two germline ends. Germline-derived CDR1 and CDR2 are SNHLY and FYNNEI. There are 15 residues in the CDR3. CDR3 loop: CASSEVAGPLETQYF. The CDR3, as DNA: TGTGCCAGCAGTGAAGTTGCCGGACCACTGGAGACCCAGTACTTC.